This TCR beta chain was obtained from a study of neoadjuvant nivolumab and ipilimumab in lung cancer. With respect to this clone: The antigen is not known.

Whole-study findings and limits: Higher pretherapy blood TCR richness went with higher resected-tumor richness. A small number of samples were TCR sequenced. Only two of four nivolumab-treated tumors gained richness and clonality by surgery. Compared with tumor-adjacent uninvolved lung, resected tumors showed greater richness and clonality.

The CDR3 is 17 amino acids. Trimming shortened V by 6 bases and J by 0 bases, and 17 bases separated the two germline ends. Looked up from germline, CDR1 is SGHNT and CDR2 is YENEEA. Generated by immunoSEQ multiplex PCR, the TCRdb table keeps only in-frame clones and is missing some. This table has approximately 29,000 clones, approximately 90% appearing once. This receptor was taken from an adult with non-small cell lung cancer. This rearrangement joins TRBV11-3 to TRBJ1-4; D possibly corresponds to TRBD1 (5 bases). Material: peripheral blood, obtained after neoadjuvant nivolumab, alone or with ipilimumab, at or shortly before surgery. CDR3 nucleotides: TGTGCCAGCAGGAAGAGAGAAGGGGTTACAACTAATGAAAAACTGTTTTTT. It yields the protein CASRKREGVTTNEKLFF.